This T cell receptor (beta chain) was identified during a study of shared clonotypes between healthy human individuals. Study-level background: Researchers assigned three CD4 naive, three CD4 memory, two CD8 naive and one CD8 memory plate to each donor.

For this clone: Its antigen is as yet unknown.

Study results and caveats: Approximately 4.6% of naive CD4 clonotypes were shared across four donors.

Trimming cost V 4 bases and J 4 bases, with 17 bases left between them. The CDR3 sequence is 15 residues long. Germline lookup yields CDR1 GTSNPN and CDR2 SVGIG (reference sequence). Repertoires were generated with immunoSEQ multiplex PCR, while TCRdb's copy carries only in-frame clones and drops some. Found here are about 2.3 million clones, 92% of them singletons; the top ten hold around 0.4%. This chain uses TRBV30 with TRBJ2-1, with D tentatively TRBD2 (6 bases). The sequence came from a man aged 18 to 29 in good health. Some clones in this sample may be carry-over from other donors' samples. Sequencing was carried out using naive CD4+ T cells from PBMCs. Documented subset: CD45RA+ positively selected. CDR3 nucleotide sequence: TGTGCCTGGATTTCGGGACTCTCGCGATACAATGAGCAGTTCTTC. This gives the protein CAWISGLSRYNEQFF. The full variable domain, in which reference TRBV30 and TRBJ2-1 provide the parts outside the CDR3, is SQTIHQWPATLVQPVGSPLSLECTVEGTSNPNLYWYRQAAGRGLQLLFYSVGIGQISSEVPQNLSASRPQDRQFILSSKKLLLSDSGFYLCAWISGLSRYNEQFFGPGTRLTVL.